The sequence of this T cell receptor beta chain was determined in a study of cytomegalovirus exposure and HLA in healthy donors. Concerning this clone itself: The antigen remains undetermined.

Primers included in the PCR were 60 Vbeta and 13 Jbeta primers. Some clones are missing from TCRdb's copy, which holds only in-frame ones; the method was immunoSEQ multiplex PCR. Here the sample spans about 180,000 clones, roughly 88% being singletons. Study-level points and caveats: According to an earlier analysis, most TCR beta V segments yielded productive rearrangements about 90% or about 30% of the time. Among immune exposure information, only CMV serostatus was available.

The receptor's source is a boy younger than 10 in good health and CMV-seronegative. The sequenced sample consisted of PBMCs.

CDR3 residues: CASSQGTSGSFFNNEQFF. CDR3 bases: TGCGCCAGCAGCCAGGGGACTAGCGGGAGCTTCTTTAACAATGAGCAGTTCTTC. The chain joins TRBV4-3 to TRBJ2-1; 14 bases match TRBD2. The trim removed 3 bases at V and 5 bases at J, leaving 9 bases unmatched. The CDR3 has 18 residues. Germline CDR1 reads LGHNA; CDR2 reads YSLEER.